This TCR delta chain was captured by sequencing in a study of gamma-delta chains in newborns, infants, children. Across the study: Innate gammadelta T cells reportedly expand polyclonally right after birth, driven by microbial exposure, per the title.

TCRdb called clones anew from the reads with CATT. The repertoire holds several thousand delta-chain clones, approximately 2.4% seen once, with 15% to 17% in the top ten. Germline values: CDR1 GEAIGNYY, CDR2 EKD. The CDR3 extends over 14 amino acids. V dropped 0 bases and J dropped 5; count of bases not matched to a gene: 2. As concerns this clone: A read error likely explains why the TCRdb protein, taken from a much larger clone, differs from this DNA's translation at residue 6; the protein shown is translated from the DNA. The sample carries other DNA sequences with the same CDR3.

The receptor was isolated from a child who was a newborn, infant or young child, either healthy, febrile or measles-vaccinated (not recorded which). The rearrangement uses TRDV2 and TRDJ2; 7 bases are shared with TRDD3. The sequenced sample was blood. CDR3 sequence (DNA): TGTGCCTGTGACACCGCGGGGGATACAGCACAACTCTTCTTT. Translated: CACDTAGDTAQLFF.